These 32 T cell receptor beta chains originate from one sample sequenced in a study of blood T cell repertoires in COVID-19. Clones were read by immunoSEQ multiplex PCR, and TCRdb kept only the in-frame ones, dropping some. Among around 100,000 clones listed, around four fifths were seen once. Sequencing was performed on peripheral blood. Receptors originate from a man between 70 and 80 years old with active or convalescent COVID-19.

The chain has TRBV9 and TRBJ1-5, with D perhaps TRBD1 (6 bases). Trimming cost V 3 bases and J 5 bases, with 18 bases left between them. The CDR3 extends over 16 amino acids. Germline values: CDR1 SGDLS, CDR2 YYNGEE. The CDR3 DNA is TGTGCCAGCAGCGCCTACCGGACAGATCTTGATCAGCCCCAGCATTTT. Amino acid sequence: CASSAYRTDLDQPQHF.

V gene TRBV5-6 combines with J gene TRBJ1-5; D unresolved. Germline V lookup: CDR1 SGHDT, CDR2 YYEEEE. CDR3 length equals 14 residues. Trimming pared 4 bases from V and 6 bases from J, leaving 14 bases between. CDR3 sequence reads: CASSVHSATQPQHF. DNA for the CDR3: TGTGCCAGCAGCGTCCACAGTGCTACTCAGCCCCAGCATTTT.

The gene calls are TRBV2 and TRBJ1-6; the D is unclear. The CDR3 is 15 amino acids. Germline assignment: CDR1 SNHLY and CDR2 FYNNEI. V lost 5 bases and J 9 bases, leaving 17 bases between the germline ends. CDR3 loop: CASSPNVRGGSPLHF. CDR3 nucleotide sequence: TGTGCCAGCAGTCCGAATGTCCGAGGCGGTTCACCCCTCCACTTT.

This rearrangement joins TRBV10-1 to TRBJ1-4; tentative D call: TRBD1 (6 bases). With 7 bases removed from V and 6 bases from J, the gap between germline ends came to 12 bases. The CDR3 sequence is 13 residues long. CDR1 is WNHNN and CDR2 is SYGVQD in the germline V gene (reference sequence). The CDR3 DNA sequence: TGCGCCAGCACGGGGGGGGCTGATGAAAAACTGTTTTTT. It is translated as CASTGGADEKLFF.

The chain is built from TRBV24-1 and TRBJ2-7, with 7 bases aligning to TRBD2. Germline CDR1 KGHDR, CDR2 SFDVKD. The V gene end was trimmed by 9 bases and the J gene end by 6 bases; junction bases not matched to a gene: 13. CDR3 length equals 14 residues. The CDR3 nucleotides are TGTGCCACCCCTGATTTGGGGGGGGAGTCCGAGCAGTACTTC. This sequence encodes CATPDLGGESEQYF.

The chain has TRBV5-6 and TRBJ2-1; maybe TRBD1 (6 bases). Germline-derived CDR1 and CDR2 are SGHDT and YYEEEE. V gave up 2 bases and J gave up 6 bases, with 15 bases separating them. The CDR3 has 15 residues. For the CDR3, the DNA is TGTGCCAGCAGCTTTCGACAGGTCTCGGGCAATGAGCAGTTCTTC. Residues: CASSFRQVSGNEQFF.

This clone was counted a single time. The rearrangement uses TRBV13 and TRBJ1-2; D gene unclear. Deletions cut 5 bases from V and 4 bases from J, with 14 bases between. The CDR3 totals 14 residues. CDR1 PRHDT and CDR2 FYEKMQ come from the germline V gene (reference sequence). CDR3: CASSLLSGFYGYTF. CDR3 nucleotide sequence: TGTGCCAGCAGCCTCCTCTCGGGGTTCTATGGCTACACCTTC.

The V gene is TRBV5-1, the J gene TRBJ1-3; D may be TRBD1 (5 bases). Germline lookup yields CDR1 SGHRS and CDR2 YFSETQ. V was pared by 0 bases and J by 4 bases, with 5 bases between. CDR3 length: 13 amino acids. The CDR3: CASSLGTGNTIYF. The DNA for the CDR3 is TGCGCCAGCAGCTTGGGGACAGGAAACACCATATATTTT.

As DNA, the CDR3 is TGCGCCAGCAGCCAAGAGACCCGGGGTCCCTACGAGCAGTACTTC. Protein product: CASSQETRGPYEQYF. The genes are TRBV4-3 and TRBJ2-7; D is possibly TRBD2 (5 bases). Germline lookup yields CDR1 LGHNA and CDR2 YSLEER. The CDR3 is made up of 15 amino acids. V gave up 0 bases and J gave up 2 bases, with 11 bases separating them.

This clone was seen more than once but under ten times. The chain links TRBV29-1 to TRBJ1-4; TRBD1 might be the D (6 bases). Deletions cut 4 bases from V and 8 bases from J, with 11 bases between. In germline, CDR1 is SQVTM, CDR2 ANQGSEA. This CDR3 has 12 residues. DNA for the CDR3: TGCAGCGTTGGGCAGGGGAAGGAAAAACTGTTTTTT. This translates into CSVGQGKEKLFF.

This chain uses TRBV5-4 with TRBJ2-5; 13 bases fit TRBD2. V lost 5 bases and J lost 2; bases outside the gene matches: 12. Germline CDR1 is SGHNT and CDR2 is YYREEE (reference sequence). The CDR3 contains 18 residues. The CDR3 bases are TGTGCCAGCAGACCGGGACTAGCGGGGCTTGGGGGACAAGAGACCCAGTACTTC. It specifies CASRPGLAGLGGQETQYF.

This rearrangement joins TRBV5-1 to TRBJ1-6, with D uncertain. The CDR3 sequence is 12 residues long. CDR1 and CDR2 from the germline V gene are SGHRS and YFSETQ. V lost 5 bases and J lost 5, with 5 bases in between. The chain's CDR3 is CASRENNSPLHF. The CDR3, as DNA: TGCGCCAGCAGAGAGAATAATTCACCCCTCCACTTT.

The gene calls are TRBV7-2 and TRBJ2-1; D call uncertain. V was pared by 5 bases and J by 8 bases, with 7 bases between. Germline V gene data show CDR1 as SGHTA and CDR2 as FQGNSA. The CDR3 covers 11 residues. The CDR3 loop reads CASSPTHEQFF. The CDR3 DNA reads as TGTGCCAGCAGCCCTACGCATGAGCAGTTCTTC.

This clone was detected a few times. This chain joins TRBV3-1 (or the pseudogene TRBV3-2) and TRBJ1-2, with 10 positions matching TRBD1. The junction had 3 bases not matched to a gene; V was cut back by 6 bases and J by 2 bases. Per germline, CDR1 LGHDT and CDR2 YNNKEL (reference sequence). This CDR3 region has 14 residues. The CDR3 region is CASRPTGGNYGYTF. The CDR3 DNA reads as TGTGCCAGCAGACCGACAGGGGGCAACTATGGCTACACCTTC.

This rearrangement joins TRBV7-2 to TRBJ2-6, with D perhaps TRBD1 (5 bases). Germline V gene lookup returns CDR1 SGHTA and CDR2 FQGNSA. V lost 3 bases to trimming and J lost 0 bases, with 12 bases between them. This CDR3 has 17 amino acids. The CDR3 DNA is TGTGCCAGCAGCTTCGGGCAGGGATTCTCTGGGGCCAACGTCCTGACTTTC. This sequence encodes CASSFGQGFSGANVLTF. The full variable domain, its missing parts supplied by reference TRBV7-2 and TRBJ2-6, is GAGVSQSPSNKVTEKGKDVELRCDPISGHTALYWYRQSLGQGLEFLIYFQGNSAPDKSGLPSDRFSAERTGGSVSTLTIQRTQQEDSAVYLCASSFGQGFSGANVLTFGAGSRLTVL.

The chain uses TRBV7-9 and TRBJ2-5, with D possibly matching TRBD2 (6 bases). Trimming stripped 7 bases from V and 4 bases from J, with 16 bases between. The CDR3 consists of 14 residues. CDR1 and CDR2 from the germline V gene are SEHNR and FQNEAQ (reference sequence). CDR3 nucleotide sequence: TGTGCCAGCATCGCGGCGGGATTCGGAGAGACCCAGTACTTC. Translating gives CASIAAGFGETQYF.

The chain has TRBV5-4 and TRBJ1-2; TRBD1 matches at 9 bases. This CDR3 region has 13 residues. V shed 4 bases and J 7 bases; nucleotides not matched to a gene: 5. The germline CDR1 and CDR2 sequences are SGHNT and YYREEE (reference sequence). The CDR3 DNA is TGTGCCAGCAGCGCCGGGACAGGGAGTGGCTACACCTTC. Amino acids: CASSAGTGSGYTF.

The V gene is TRBV5-1, the J gene TRBJ2-1; 8 bases are a match to TRBD2. Germline V gives CDR1 SGHRS, CDR2 YFSETQ. Losses at the gene ends were 4 bases for V and 8 bases for J; bases not matched to a gene: 8. This CDR3 is built from 14 residues. CDR3 amino acids: CASSAGLGTYEQFF. The CDR3 nucleotides are TGCGCCAGCAGCGCGGGACTAGGGACCTATGAGCAGTTCTTC.

The V and J genes are TRBV5-6 and TRBJ1-1; no reliable D call. V was clipped by 0 bases and J by 8 bases, with 14 bases between them. Germline CDR1 is SGHDT and CDR2 is YYEEEE. This CDR3 is 14 amino acids long. The CDR3 loop is CASSLVPLTEEAFF. In DNA form, the CDR3 reads TGTGCCAGCAGCTTGGTGCCCCTGACGGAGGAAGCTTTCTTT.

This clone was counted a single time. The rearrangement joins TRBV10-3 to TRBJ1-2; TRBD1 matches 9 bases. Germline V gene lookup returns CDR1 ENHRY and CDR2 SYGVKD. The CDR3 totals 16 residues. The V and J ends lost 0 bases and 4 bases, in that order; junction bases with no gene match: 6. The CDR3 coding sequence is TGTGCCATCAGTGAGTCTCAGGGGACAGGGTCCTATGGCTACACCTTC. Translating it yields CAISESQGTGSYGYTF.

The chain carries TRBV27 and TRBJ1-1; D is uncertain. Per germline, CDR1 MNHEY and CDR2 SMNVEV (reference sequence). The CDR3 length is 15 residues. Trimming stripped 2 bases from V and 1 base from J, with 11 bases between. The CDR3: CASSLRGDGNTEAFF. CDR3 bases: TGTGCCAGCAGTTTACGGGGTGACGGGAACACTGAAGCTTTCTTT.

The chain has TRBV18 and TRBJ2-1; D may be TRBD1 (6 bases). Germline CDR1 reads KGHSH; CDR2 reads LQKENI. The CDR3 extends over 18 amino acids. The V gene lost 2 bases and the J gene lost 2 bases, with 19 bases spanning the gap. The DNA of the CDR3 is TGTGCCAGCTCACCATCTCGTTCGTCAGGGGTACCCTACAATGAGCAGTTCTTC. It codes for CASSPSRSSGVPYNEQFF.

The chain carries TRBV5-1 and TRBJ1-1, with 9 bases lining up with TRBD1. Germline CDR1 reads SGHRS; CDR2 reads YFSETQ. V was pared by 2 bases and J by 4 bases, with 3 bases of the junction left unmatched. This CDR3 contains 14 residues. CDR3 amino acids: CASSFNRGPTEAFF. The DNA for the CDR3 is TGCGCCAGCAGCTTCAACAGGGGGCCCACTGAAGCTTTCTTT.

This clone was seen a single time. V is TRBV5-1 and J is TRBJ2-7, with a tentative D call TRBD1 (5 bases). CDR1 and CDR2 from the germline V gene are SGHRS and YFSETQ. V was shortened by 2 bases and J by 3 bases, with 9 bases between the two germline ends. The CDR3 length is 13 residues. CDR3 sequence: CASSLDSLYEQYF. CDR3 coding DNA: TGCGCCAGCAGCTTAGACAGTCTCTACGAGCAGTACTTC.

Concerning this clone: The same CDR3 arises from other DNA sequences in this sample as well. The chain recombines TRBV6-5 with TRBJ1-1; a possible D gene is TRBD1 (6 bases). CDR1 and CDR2 (germline): MNHEY, SVGAGI. The CDR3 covers 13 residues. The V end was cut by 0 bases, the J end by 6 bases, with 8 bases between. DNA of the CDR3: TGTGCCAGCAGTTACTCGGGGGGGCCTGAAGCTTTCTTT. It codes for CASSYSGGPEAFF.

This clone was seen many times. The chain is built from TRBV6-2 or TRBV6-3 and TRBJ2-7, with TRBD1 matching 9 bases. CDR1 and CDR2 (germline): MNHEY, SVGEGT. The CDR3 is made up of 15 amino acids. The trim removed 6 bases at V and 3 bases at J, leaving 9 bases unmatched. The CDR3: CASSIQGAILYEQYF. The CDR3 DNA is TGTGCCAGCAGCATACAGGGGGCGATCCTCTACGAGCAGTACTTC.

The chain is built from TRBV3-1 (or the pseudogene TRBV3-2) and TRBJ1-2; no reliable D call. V shed 0 bases and J shed 0 bases, with 11 bases lying between them. Germline V lookup: CDR1 LGHDT, CDR2 YNNKEL (reference sequence). The CDR3 has 16 residues. The CDR3 DNA reads as TGTGCCAGCAGCCAAGAAGCGGAACCAGCTAACTATGGCTACACCTTC. Translating it yields CASSQEAEPANYGYTF.

This clone came up a few times. The chain's CDR3 is CASSQLSDYGQSHKAEAFF. The CDR3 nucleotides are TGCGCCAGCAGCCAATTAAGTGATTATGGACAGTCTCACAAGGCTGAAGCTTTCTTT. The chain has TRBV4-3 and TRBJ1-1; a weak D match, TRBD1 (6 bases). Germline values: CDR1 LGHNA, CDR2 YSLEER. The V and J ends lost 2 bases and 6 bases respectively, with 28 bases between them. The CDR3 length is 19 residues.

The chain uses TRBV5-8 and TRBJ1-4; 11 bases are shared with TRBD1. CDR3 size: 15 residues. Germline V gives CDR1 SGHTS, CDR2 YDEGEE. With V trimmed by 4 bases and J by 5 bases, 4 bases remained unmatched. The CDR3 protein is CASSEGTGGNEKLFF. Here the CDR3 DNA reads TGTGCCAGCAGCGAAGGGACAGGGGGGAATGAAAAACTGTTTTTT.

The J gene is TRBJ2-3, the V gene TRBV24-1, with D maybe TRBD2 (6 bases). CDR3 size: 15 residues. Germline assignment: CDR1 KGHDR and CDR2 SFDVKD. The V end lost 7 bases, the J end lost 4 bases, and 17 bases lay between the germline ends. The CDR3 protein is CATSRPVGGADTQYF. The CDR3 nucleotides are TGTGCCACCAGCCGCCCGGTGGGCGGGGCAGATACGCAGTATTTT.

This clone was observed a handful of times. CDR3 nucleotides: TGTGCCAGCAGCCATAGGACAGCCTCTGGAAACACCATATATTTT. Amino acid sequence: CASSHRTASGNTIYF. V is TRBV14 and J is TRBJ1-3; the D gene is possibly TRBD1 (6 bases). Between the trimmed V and J ends, which lost 3 bases and 0 bases, there was a span of 9 bases. Looked up from germline, CDR1 is SGHDN and CDR2 is FVKESK. The CDR3 contains 15 residues.

The J gene is TRBJ2-2, the V gene TRBV9; 9 bases match TRBD1. The CDR3 is made up of 16 amino acids. With V trimmed by 0 bases and J by 4 bases, 4 bases remained unmatched. Germline CDR1 reads SGDLS; CDR2 reads YYNGEE. DNA for the CDR3: TGTGCCAGCAGCGTAGCTGGGACAGGGCTCACCGGGGAGCTGTTTTTT. This encodes CASSVAGTGLTGELFF.